The T cell receptor (beta chain) under discussion was sequenced for a study of blood T cell repertoires in COVID-19. Across the study: Acute and convalescent COVID-19 specimens originated in the United States, Italy and Spain. T cells, B-cell-depleted T cells, or PBMCs supplied cDNA or gDNA.

In the study's own analysis: The authors estimated nucleated cell counts from reference gene primer amplification. Sequenced by immunoSEQ multiplex PCR; TCRdb stores in-frame clones only, minus some. The V and J calls and the clone size are those of that table, but D and trimming were determined from the DNA. The repertoire includes under 250,000 clones, around 81% of them detected once, and 3.5% to 5.5% sits in the top ten. Clinical history as reported by participants underpinned cohort assignment. The sequencing input was PBMCs or T cells enriched from blood (not recorded which). The TCR was taken from a man under 40 with acute COVID-19.

The CDR3 loop is CAISESRTVNTEAFF. DNA for the CDR3: TGTGCCATCAGTGAGTCCAGGACAGTGAACACTGAAGCTTTCTTT. The J gene is TRBJ1-1, the V gene TRBV10-3, with D perhaps matching TRBD1 (6 bases). Germline V gene lookup returns CDR1 ENHRY and CDR2 SYGVKD. CDR3 length equals 15 residues. V was clipped by 0 bases and J by 0 bases, with 8 bases between them.